This T cell receptor (beta chain) was recorded in a study of T cell responses to AZD1222 COVID-19 vaccine. Clones were read by immunoSEQ multiplex PCR, and TCRdb kept only the in-frame ones, dropping some. This sample carries 110,000 or so clones, 90% of them seen once, and the ten largest clones take under 4.5%. Concerning this clone: Antigen specificity is unknown.

The germline CDR1 and CDR2 sequences are SGHVS and FQNEAQ. V was pared by 5 bases and J by 1 base, with 9 bases between. The CDR3 length is 14 residues. Whole-study findings and limits: Repertoire sampling occurred only after the peak T cell response. Spike-specific TCR breadth and depth both grew after two AZD1222 doses. Spike regions recognized by vaccine-associated CD4 TCRs spanned the protein, led by 160-218 and 743-854.

The source material was peripheral blood, sampled 28 days after the second dose of the MenACWY control vaccine. The genes are TRBV7-8 and TRBJ1-5; D is ambiguous. The sequence was obtained from an adult who received the MenACWY meningococcal vaccine as a control. CDR3 in amino acids: CASSPSNSNQPQHF. CDR3 DNA sequence: TGTGCCAGCAGCCCTTCGAACAGCAATCAGCCCCAGCATTTT.